Listed below are T cell receptor beta chains from one sample, sequenced in a study of cytomegalovirus exposure and HLA in healthy donors. Clones were sequenced by immunoSEQ multiplex PCR, and TCRdb holds only the in-frame ones, with some missing. The sample holds 90,000 to 150,000 clones, over 15% seen once. Sequencing was performed on PBMCs. These receptors were collected from a woman under 30 in good health and CMV-seronegative. CDR3s include the opening cysteine and the closing phenylalanine or tryptophan. D genes are given only for firm matches. Clone size appears in some rows only: once, few, many, or a class for an expanded clone.

abundance	v_gene	d_gene	j_gene	CDR3nt	CDR3aa
.	TRBV13	TRBD2	TRBJ2-3	TGTGCCAGCAGCTTAGGTCGACTAGCGGGAGGGCCGGGGCTCGGAGATACGCAGTATTTT	CASSLGRLAGGPGLGDTQYF
.	TRBV6-6	TRBD1	TRBJ2-7	TGTGCCAGCAGTTCCACCGGGACAGGGTTTTCCGAGCAGTACTTC	CASSSTGTGFSEQYF
.	TRBV27	.	TRBJ1-6	TGTGCCAGCAGTTTAAGAGGTGCCTATAATTCACCCCTCCACTTT	CASSLRGAYNSPLHF
few	TRBV28	TRBD1	TRBJ1-2	TGTGCCAGCAGTTTCCCCCTAGGGACAGGGCAGAGAGACTATGGCTACACCTTC	CASSFPLGTGQRDYGYTF
.	TRBV2	.	TRBJ2-5	TGTGCCAGCAGTCCAGTTACTAGTGCCCAAGAGACCCAGTACTTC	CASSPVTSAQETQYF
few	TRBV30	TRBD1	TRBJ2-7	TGTGCCGGGACAGAGAGGTACGAGCAGTACTTC	CAGTERYEQYF
.	TRBV2	TRBD1	TRBJ1-4	TGTGCCAGCAACAGGGGGAGTGAAAAACTGTTTTTT	CASNRGSEKLFF
few	TRBV2	TRBD1	TRBJ1-1	TGTGCCAGCACCCTCAGGGGGCGGAACACTGAAGCTTTCTTT	CASTLRGRNTEAFF
.	TRBV10-3	.	TRBJ1-1	TGTGCCATCAGTGAGAACCGGGACACTGAAGCTTTCTTT	CAISENRDTEAFF
.	TRBV7-2	.	TRBJ1-6	TGTGCCAGCAGGCAGGAATCGTATTCACCCCTCCACTTT	CASRQESYSPLHF
.	TRBV5-4	.	TRBJ1-1	TGTGCCAGCAGCCCCCGGGGAAGCCTGAACACTGAAGCTTTCTTT	CASSPRGSLNTEAFF
few	TRBV10-3	TRBD1	TRBJ1-5	TGTGCCATCAGTGAGGGGGGACGACAGGGCGGGCAGCCCCAGCATTTT	CAISEGGRQGGQPQHF